This TCR beta chain was found in a study of T cells in Graves' hyperthyroidism and ophthalmopathy. The study, taken as a whole, reports: A model using 13 V-J features told ophthalmopathy apart from stable hyperthyroidism.

Using RNA transcripts as the source, TCR beta CDR3 regions were amplified. The HTBI primer set served for first-round RT-PCR of the TCR CDR3. TCRdb used MiXCR to reprocess the multiplex PCR reads, holding one entry per CDR3 protein. Counted here are more than 350,000 distinct CDR3 sequences, about 16% occurring once; the ten biggest clones make up approximately 19%. Patients with ophthalmopathy all had a Clinical Activity Score of at least 3, a NOSPECS grade of at least 4 and duration under 3 months. PBMCs came from 10 ml fresh peripheral blood. The CDR3 sequence is 14 residues long. J was trimmed by 5 bases and V by 6 bases; bases with no gene match: 6. CDR1 is LNHDA and CDR2 is SQIVND in the germline V gene (reference sequence). As concerns this clonotype: The antigen remains undetermined.

The rearrangement joins TRBV19 to TRBJ2-5; TRBD1 agrees at 10 bases. The sequenced material came from blood. This receptor was identified in a woman in her sixties or seventies with Graves' ophthalmopathy. The CDR3 DNA reads TGTGCCAGTAGCCCGACAGGGGGCTTGGAGACCCAGTACTTC. Translation gives CASSPTGGLETQYF.